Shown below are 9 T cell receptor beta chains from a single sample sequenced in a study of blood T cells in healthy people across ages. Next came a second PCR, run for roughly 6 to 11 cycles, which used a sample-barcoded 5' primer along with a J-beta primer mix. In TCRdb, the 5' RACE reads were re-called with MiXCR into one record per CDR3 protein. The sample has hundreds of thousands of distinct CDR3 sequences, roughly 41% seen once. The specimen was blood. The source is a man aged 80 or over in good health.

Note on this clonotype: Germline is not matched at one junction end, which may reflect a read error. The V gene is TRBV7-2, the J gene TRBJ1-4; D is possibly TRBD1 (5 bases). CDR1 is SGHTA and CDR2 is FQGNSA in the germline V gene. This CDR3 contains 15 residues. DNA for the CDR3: TGTGCCAGCAGCTCTCGGGGGTGGGCTAAGGAAAAACTGTTTTTT. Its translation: CASSSRGWAKEKLFF. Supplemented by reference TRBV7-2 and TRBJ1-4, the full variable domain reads GAGVSQSPSNKVTEKGKDVELRCDPISGHTALYWYRQSLGQGLEFLIYFQGNSAPDKSGLPSDRFSAERTGGSVSTLTIQRTQQEDSAVYLCASSSRGWAKEKLFFGSGTQLSVL.

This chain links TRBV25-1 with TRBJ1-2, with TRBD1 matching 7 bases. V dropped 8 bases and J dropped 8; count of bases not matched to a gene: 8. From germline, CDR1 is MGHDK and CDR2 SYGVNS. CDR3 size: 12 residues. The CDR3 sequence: CASEQGSGGYTF. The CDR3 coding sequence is TGTGCCAGCGAACAGGGGAGTGGAGGCTACACCTTC.

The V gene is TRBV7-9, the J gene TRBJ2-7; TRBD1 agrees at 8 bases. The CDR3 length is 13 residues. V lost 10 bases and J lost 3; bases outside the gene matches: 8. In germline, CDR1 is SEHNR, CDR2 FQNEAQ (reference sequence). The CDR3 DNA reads TGTGCCATCACGGGGGACAGGAGCTACGAGCAGTACTTC. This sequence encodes CAITGDRSYEQYF.

CDR3 in DNA: TGTGCCAGCAGCTTAGGTTCTGACCACTACAATGAGCAGTTCTTC. This encodes CASSLGSDHYNEQFF. V usage is TRBV7-9 and J usage is TRBJ2-1; D not certain. The CDR3 runs 15 residues. Trimming removed 1 base from V and 3 bases from J, with 10 bases in between. Germline V gene data show CDR1 as SEHNR and CDR2 as FQNEAQ (reference sequence).

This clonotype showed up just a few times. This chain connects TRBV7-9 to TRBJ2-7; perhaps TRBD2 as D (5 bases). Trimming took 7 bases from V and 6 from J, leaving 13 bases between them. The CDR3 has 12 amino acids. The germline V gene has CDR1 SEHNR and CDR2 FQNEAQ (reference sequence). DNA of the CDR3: TGTGCCAGCACCCTCGGGGTTACCGAGCAGTACTTC. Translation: CASTLGVTEQYF.

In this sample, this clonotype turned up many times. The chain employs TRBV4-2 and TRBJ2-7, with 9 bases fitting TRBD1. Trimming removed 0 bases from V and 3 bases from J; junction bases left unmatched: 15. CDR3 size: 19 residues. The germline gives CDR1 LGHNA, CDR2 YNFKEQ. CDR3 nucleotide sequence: TGTGCCAGCAGCCAAGATCATCGACAGGGGGGTACTGGGGGCTACGAGCAGTACTTC. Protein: CASSQDHRQGGTGGYEQYF.

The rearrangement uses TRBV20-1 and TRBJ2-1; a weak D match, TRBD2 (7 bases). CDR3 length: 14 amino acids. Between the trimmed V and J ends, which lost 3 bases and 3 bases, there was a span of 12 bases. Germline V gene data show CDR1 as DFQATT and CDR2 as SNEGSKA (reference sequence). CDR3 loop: CSARGGANYNEQFF. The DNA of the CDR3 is TGCAGTGCTAGGGGGGGGGCGAACTACAATGAGCAGTTCTTC.

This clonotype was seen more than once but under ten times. The CDR3 region is CASSTWTVGGNTEAFF. As DNA, the CDR3 is TGTGCCAGCTCAACCTGGACAGTTGGGGGGAACACTGAAGCTTTCTTT. The gene calls are TRBV18 and TRBJ1-1; D might be TRBD1 (6 bases). Between the trimmed V and J ends, which lost 5 bases and 1 base, there was a span of 17 bases. The CDR3 has 16 amino acids. Per the germline V gene, CDR1 is KGHSH and CDR2 is LQKENI. Using reference TRBV18 and TRBJ1-1 for the parts outside the CDR3, the full variable domain is NAGVMQNPRHLVRRRGQEARLRCSPMKGHSHVYWYRQLPEEGLKFMVYLQKENIIDESGMPKERFSAEFPKEGPSILRIQQVVRGDSAAYFCASSTWTVGGNTEAFFGQGTRLTVV.

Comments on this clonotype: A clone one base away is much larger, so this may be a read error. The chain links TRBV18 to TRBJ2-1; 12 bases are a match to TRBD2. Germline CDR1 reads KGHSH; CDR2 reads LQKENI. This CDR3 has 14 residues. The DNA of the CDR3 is TGTGCCGGCTCCTCCGGGACTAGCGGGAATGAGCAGTTCTTC. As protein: CAGSSGTSGNEQFF.